The clone carrying this TCR beta chain appeared many times. This record comes from a study of HIV-infected children after antiretroviral therapy interruption. As for the study in general: Children were on planned treatment interruption or continuous treatment.

V shed 3 bases, J shed 1 base, and the junction held 0 bases outside the gene matches. The germline gives CDR1 SGHTA, CDR2 FQGNSA. The CDR3 length is 15 residues. Treatment indicated: PENTA 11 planned treatment interruption arm or continuous ART arm. RNA-based 3' RACE libraries used unique molecular identifiers. TCRdb re-called the 3' RACE reads with MiXCR, one entry per CDR3 protein. The sample holds about 86,000 distinct CDR3 sequences, 5.5% to 8.5% seen once. The clonotype originates from a pool of human donors with HIV. The chain has TRBV7-2 and TRBJ2-3; TRBD2 aligns across 11 bases. Sequencing was performed on CD45RA+ CD4+ T cells from PBMCs, pooled from several time points, taken from a donor given antiretroviral therapy, either interrupted or continuous. Subset noted: naive CD4+ CD45RA+ CD45RO- T cells. The CDR3 reads CASSFSGGGTDTQYF. The CDR3 bases are TGTGCCAGCAGCTTTAGCGGGGGGGGCACAGATACGCAGTATTTT. The whole variable domain, filled in from reference TRBV7-2 and TRBJ2-3, reads GAGVSQSPSNKVTEKGKDVELRCDPISGHTALYWYRQSLGQGLEFLIYFQGNSAPDKSGLPSDRFSAERTGGSVSTLTIQRTQQEDSAVYLCASSFSGGGTDTQYFGPGTRLTVL.